This entry features one T cell receptor beta chain sequence. The data were obtained in a study of blood T cell repertoires in COVID-19. Sequencing was performed with immunoSEQ multiplex PCR; in TCRdb, only in-frame clones are kept and a portion is missing. Among some 69,000 clones listed, 60% to 80% were seen once. The CDR3 consists of 18 residues. The germline V gene has CDR1 MNHNS and CDR2 SASEGT. After removal of 4 bases from V and 2 bases from J, the junction contained 12 bases not matched to a gene. The source material was peripheral blood. This sequence originates from a man in his 60s with acute or convalescent COVID-19. The chain uses TRBV6-1 and TRBJ2-5, with 11 bases fitting TRBD2. The CDR3 coding sequence is TGTGCCAGCAGTGCTAGGACTAGCGGGTCGGCGGTTCAAGAGACCCAGTACTTC. Translated, it gives CASSARTSGSAVQETQYF.